The clone carrying this T cell receptor beta chain was observed once. Looked up from germline, CDR1 is SGHVS and CDR2 is FQNEAQ. With 5 bases clipped from V and 5 bases from J, the junction kept 9 bases outside the gene matches. The CDR3 has 15 residues. The data are from a study of shared clonotypes between healthy human individuals. The test was conducted at deep level. The repertoire was sequenced with immunoSEQ multiplex PCR; TCRdb's copy has only in-frame clones and lacks some. The sample carries 2 million to 3 million clones, 80% to 95% recorded once. V usage is TRBV7-8 and J usage is TRBJ2-5, with TRBD1 identical over 9 bases. Specimen: naive CD4+ T cells from PBMCs. Noted subset: CD45RA+ positively selected. This sequence was found in a young man in good health. Some clones in this sample may be carry-over from other donors' samples. The CDR3, as DNA: TGTGCCAGCAGCGCCCGGGACAGGGTTTTGGAGACCCAGTACTTC. Translating gives CASSARDRVLETQYF.